This T cell receptor beta chain was profiled in a study of cytomegalovirus exposure and HLA in healthy donors. Study results and limitations: TCR association rates varied by HLA locus in a later analysis, with DRB1 highest and HLA-C lowest.

Although they were nominally healthy when sampled, donors likely had unrecorded immune exposures. Germline values: CDR1 SGHAT, CDR2 FQNNGV. The CDR3 has 13 amino acids. Trimming took 5 bases from V and 1 from J, leaving 8 bases between them. With regard to this clone: Its target is unknown.

13 Jbeta primers and 60 Vbeta primers were used for the PCR. Produced via immunoSEQ multiplex PCR; TCRdb's table is partial and in-frame only. The repertoire holds 80,000 to 95,000 clones, with 70% to 80% as singletons. Sequencing was done on a sample of PBMCs. The clonotype originates from a woman aged 40 to 50 in good health and CMV-seropositive. The V gene is TRBV11-2, the J gene TRBJ1-1, with a tentative D call TRBD1 (5 bases). Here the CDR3 DNA reads TGTGCCAGCAGCCTGGACACGAACACTGAAGCTTTCTTT. As protein: CASSLDTNTEAFF.